This note documents a single TCR beta chain sequence. Its antigen target is currently unknown. No qualities accompany the bases; no much larger clone lies one base away. Taken from cysteine to phenylalanine, the CDR3 has 16 residues. The CDR3 DNA has 48 bases and is translated from base 1. In the germline V gene (reference sequence), CDR1 corresponds to LNHDA and CDR2 to SQIVND. For this chain, trimming is 6 bases at the V end and 5 bases at the J end, and the number of junction bases without a gene match is 15. Library prep was done by the immunoSEQ multiplex PCR assay. For the multiplex PCR, a mixture combining 60 forward primers for TCR Vbeta segments and 13 reverse primers for TCR Jbeta segments was used. Amplification of the CDR3 region of rearranged TCR beta genes was performed with a multiplex PCR assay on genomic DNA. Amplified TCR beta libraries were sequenced as 87-base-pair reads on the Illumina HiSeq System. The original methods were these. A later analysis tallied approximately 87 million unique TCR beta chains across the 700 or so repertoires, and about 12 million of those chains were shared by two or more donors. To remove PCR and sequencing errors, raw reads were error-corrected and collapsed into unique sequences using a nearest-neighbor algorithm that merged closely related sequences. Alignment of CDR3 sequences to IMGT reference sequences was used to assign V, D and J gene segments. For a sequence to be retained, a match of at least six nucleotides was required to both a V gene segment and a J gene segment. A rearrangement was called productive if the CDR3 had no stop codons and remained in frame with V and J, and every other rearrangement was called non-productive. Following IMGT convention, CDR3 was defined as the stretch from the second conserved V-encoded cysteine to the conserved J-encoded phenylalanine. Sequences without an unambiguous match to a single V gene segment were excluded from the earlier analysis of 587 of the donors. An earlier analysis of 587 of the donors classified V segments as functional when productive rearrangements were above 56.7% and as segregating when the standard deviation between donors was above 5%. A statistical classification framework was developed to diagnose cytomegalovirus status using the catalog of TCR beta chain sequences. V and J gene assignment, in a later analysis, came from comparing TCR nucleotide sequences with IMGT/GENE-DB human TR gene sequences. A later analysis assigned CDR3 sequences and most-parsimonious VDJ recombination scenarios with the TCRdist pipeline. In a later analysis, each TCR beta chain was defined by its CDR3 amino acid sequence together with its V-gene family, and reads without a unique V-gene family were excluded. A later analysis removed several hundred highly shared, low-generation-probability nucleotide sequences to deal with suspected cross-contamination and a sequencing artifact. In a later analysis, a clonal expansion index was calculated for each public chain from normalized within-repertoire ranks of inferred template counts. A later analysis computed generation probabilities with a VDJ recombination model fitted to out-of-frame rearrangements, and checked the results against IGoR. A later analysis scored TCR-TCR, TCR-HLA and TCR-CMV co-occurrence with hypergeometric tests, applying a repertoire-size bias correction to TCR pairs. A later analysis estimated false discovery rates by permuting HLA or CMV assignments 20 times. In a later analysis, co-occurring TCRs were grouped using DBSCAN, with TCRdist sequence similarity added in when clustering inside HLA-allele-positive subsets. For co-occurrence clustering, repertoires with fewer than 30,000 or more than 120,000 public chains were excluded, along with 4 to 6 repertoires with anomalous nucleotide sharing. Not all clones reach the TCRdb copy of this immuneACCESS table, which keeps in-frame sequences only. Checked studies attribute under half of the gap to unresolved V genes and leave the rest unexplained. The V and J calls and clone size come from that table; D and trimming were worked out from the DNA. A total of under 200,000 clones appear in this sample, around three quarters of them only once. The ten biggest clones cover around 6% of the sample.

In total, roughly 670 healthy bone marrow donors made up the cohort. Cohort members were all nominally healthy when sampled, although unrecorded immune exposures were likely present. The donor tested CMV seronegative and was one of the 352 seronegative cohort members. Each donor provided a peripheral blood sample, and peripheral blood mononuclear cells were used for TCR beta sequencing. Genomic DNA was extracted from the blood cell samples with the Qiagen DNeasy Blood Extraction Kit. The data were obtained in a study of cytomegalovirus exposure and HLA in healthy donors (dated by TCRdb to 2016 to 2017). Study-wide context: According to an earlier analysis of several hundred of the donors, some 180 million T cells yielded over 90 million unique TCR beta sequences and about 300 Gb of sequence data. An early release covering 550 to 650 HLA-typed donors comprised approximately 290 gigabases of sequencing data and around 80 million unique TCR sequences. Of the approximately 400 genotyped donors, over 80% were placed in the genetic ancestry cluster associated with self-reported Caucasian donors. The study aimed to test whether signatures of past pathogen exposure could be identified by cataloging public T cell receptors. Using immunosequencing, the study profiled T cell repertoires from approximately 700 subjects and related those repertoires to cytomegalovirus serostatus. In addition to the first cohort of approximately 670 subjects, a separate validation cohort of some 120 different subjects was used. High-throughput TCR immunosequencing, statistical association of individual TCRs with disease status, and machine learning were combined to predict cytomegalovirus infection status. In a later analysis, previously published TCR beta repertoires from 550 to 750 donors were re-analyzed and high-resolution HLA genotyping was added so that TCR occurrence patterns could be studied. Rather than drawing on any new phenotypic data, the later analysis identified candidate immune exposures from TCR beta sequences and the way those sequences occurred across donors. An earlier analysis of 587 of the donors used high-throughput TCR beta sequencing to judge whether each TCR beta V gene segment behaved as functional or pseudogenic. Donor age, sex, ethnicity and CMV serostatus were compiled together with the repertoire data. A later genetic analysis took genome-wide SNP genotypes for about three fifths of the 666 donors and used that subset as a discovery cohort. Every discovery cohort repertoire had been produced on one sequencing platform. Both class I and class II loci were covered by HLA typing, at four-digit resolution. The number of donors typed differed by locus, with about 620-630 for A, B, C, DRB1 and DQB1, over 500 for DQA1, 600 to 610 for DPA1, and some 440 for DPB1. A few DR-DQ haplotypes were treated as single units for association and clustering because of strong linkage in the cohort. Among 350 to 400 genotyped donors of the cohort, an average of roughly 240,000 unique TCR beta nucleotide sequences were sequenced per donor, around 18% of them non-productive. General conclusions and limits of the study: It was suggested by the authors that the approach could potentially be generalized to other disease states and immunological phenotypes. Sequencing depth was assumed to be roughly uniform across donors in the presence/absence analyses, though that assumption may not hold. A later analysis found that most CMV-associated TCR beta chains appeared HLA-restricted, with HLA associations seemingly driven largely by CMV exposure. An association between a missense DCLRE1C variant and V-gene and J-gene trimming of TCR beta chains was found in a later genetic analysis and replicated in an independent cohort. According to a later analysis, TCR association rates differed among HLA loci, with DRB1 alleles showing the most associated TCRs and HLA-C alleles showing the fewest. Because counts were too low, roughly 17 rarely observed V segments, including chromosome 9 orphons, were left out of the earlier analysis of 587 of the donors. In this cohort, only TCR beta chains were sequenced, and detectable features were limited by the absence of alpha or paired-chain data. Linkage disequilibrium might explain the correlated functional status among segregating V segments, but an unknown experimental factor could not be ruled out. The study gave a list of about 170 TCR beta chains associated with cytomegalovirus. Because HLA typing was unavailable for some donors at each locus, only the typed subset was used in association tests. When HLA alleles, especially DR and DQ, strongly co-occurred, TCR associations were difficult to assign to individual alleles. Some IMGT-functional V segments, including TRBV6-2 and TRBV6-3, could not be distinguished by the 87-base-pair reads and were therefore excluded. Specific HLA alleles were associated with around 18,000 TCR beta sequences at a false discovery rate of 0.05 in a later analysis. A later analysis found that HLA-associated TCR beta chains were more clonally expanded and had lower generation probabilities than equally common non-associated chains. A further reported finding was that TCR beta sequences accurately predicted the HLA-A and HLA-B alleles for most subjects in the first cohort. Most TCR sequences were seen in very few donors, while some public TCRs were found in many individuals. CMV serostatus was the only immune exposure information available for the cohort. A cluster of highly shared sequence variants was judged likely to represent a technical artifact of the sequencing pipeline. In vitro tests confirmed that a few of the cytomegalovirus-associated TCR beta chains recognize cytomegalovirus antigens. According to a later analysis, parvovirus B19, influenza, CMV and Epstein-Barr virus appeared linked to several top co-occurrence clusters. The classifier was reported to diagnose cytomegalovirus status with high specificity and sensitivity in both the original and validation cohorts. According to a later genetic analysis, donors in an Asian-associated ancestry cluster had fewer N-insertions in productive TCRs than the roughly 700-donor mean. Broadly in line with IMGT annotations, most TCR beta V segments showed up in productive rearrangements about 87% or about 30% of the time in an earlier analysis of several hundred of the donors.

This TCR was recovered from a man in his forties in good health and CMV-seronegative. The rearrangement joined TRBV19 to TRBJ2-5; 7 bases in the junction line up with TRBD2. Sequenced material: PBMCs. This receptor has the CDR3 CASSLQTGGIRETQYF. The nucleotide sequence is TGTGCCAGTAGCCTTCAAACCGGGGGGATTCGGGAGACCCAGTACTTC.